The 8 T cell receptor beta chains below all came from one sample that was sequenced in a study of STAT3 mutations in large granular lymphocyte leukemia. Their antigens remain unidentified. Using immunoSEQ multiplex PCR, the repertoire was profiled, and TCRdb retains in-frame clones only, with some absent. The data show several thousand clones, about 94% seen once. General observations from the study: Every T-LGLL patient had at least one immunodominant TCRbeta clonotype.

Specimen: peripheral blood mononuclear cells. These receptors all stem from a man aged 55 to 69 with T-cell large granular lymphocyte leukemia. Some clones in this sample may be carry-over from other donors' samples.

This chain joins TRBV6-5 and TRBJ1-1; 7 bases map to TRBD1. The length of the CDR3 is 15 residues. V lost 0 bases, J lost 1 base, and 2 bases stayed unmatched. Germline-derived CDR1 and CDR2 are MNHEY and SVGAGI. The CDR3 coding sequence is TGTGCCAGCAGTTACTCTGCAGGGGGGAACACTGAAGCTTTCTTT. Encoded protein: CASSYSAGGNTEAFF.

This chain joins TRBV18 and TRBJ1-1; D is unclear. Germline-derived CDR1 and CDR2 are KGHSH and LQKENI. The CDR3 is 14 amino acids. Between the trimmed V and J ends, which lost 4 bases and 2 bases, there was a span of 11 bases. The chain's CDR3 is CASSREQINTEAFF. The CDR3 DNA sequence: TGTGCCAGCTCACGCGAACAGATTAACACTGAAGCTTTCTTT.

This sequence joins TRBV28 and TRBJ2-1; TRBD2 matches 9 bases. The V gene end was trimmed by 6 bases and the J gene end by 12 bases; junction bases not matched to a gene: 15. This CDR3 spans 15 amino acids. The germline V gene has CDR1 MDHEN and CDR2 SYDVKM. The CDR3 protein is CASSRGLAKRLGQFF. The CDR3 DNA is TGTGCCAGCAGCCGAGGACTAGCGAAAAGGCTTGGGCAGTTCTTC.

This chain's CDR3 is CASSPPSGSQETQYF. CDR3 bases: TGTGCCAGCTCACCACCTAGCGGGAGTCAAGAGACCCAGTACTTC. The chain combines TRBV18 with TRBJ2-5; TRBD2 agrees at 9 bases. The CDR3 consists of 15 residues. V shed 0 bases and J 2 bases; nucleotides not matched to a gene: 1. CDR1 KGHSH and CDR2 LQKENI come from the germline V gene.

The chain uses TRBV4-1 and TRBJ1-2; a possible D gene is TRBD1 (5 bases). The length of the CDR3 is 14 residues. Germline values: CDR1 MGHRA, CDR2 YSYEKL. V lost 1 base to trimming and J lost 8 bases, with 14 bases between them. Written as DNA, the CDR3 is TGCGCCAGCAGCCAAGGCTCTCAGGGAGGGGGCTACACCTTC. Residues: CASSQGSQGGGYTF.

This chain links TRBV7-9 with TRBJ1-2, with 11 bases matching TRBD1. The germline CDR1 and CDR2 sequences are SEHNR and FQNEAQ (reference sequence). The CDR3 consists of 14 residues. V was pared by 5 bases and J by 7 bases, with 6 bases of the junction left unmatched. The CDR3 coding sequence is TGTGCCAGCAGCCCCGGGACAGGGGGAGTTGGCTACACCTTC. Its protein is CASSPGTGGVGYTF.

The J gene is TRBJ1-1, the V gene TRBV21-1. TRBV21-1 is annotated as a pseudogene. This CDR3 is built from 12 residues. In nucleotides, the CDR3 is TGTGCCAGCAGCGGGAAAAGGTCTGAAGCTTTCTTT. This encodes CASSGKRSEAFF.

The sample holds one count of this clone. J is TRBJ2-3 and V is TRBV5-1, with D possibly matching TRBD1 (7 bases). The CDR3 has 16 residues. Looked up from germline, CDR1 is SGHRS and CDR2 is YFSETQ. V was shortened by 0 bases and J by 1 base, with 12 bases between the two germline ends. CDR3 protein: CASSLGFRGGTDTQYF. CDR3 DNA: TGCGCCAGCAGCTTGGGATTCAGGGGGGGCACAGATACGCAGTATTTT.